These 14 T cell receptor beta chains were all obtained from the same sample, sequenced in a study of T cell repertoires in cytomegalovirus infection. TCRdb re-derived calls from the reads in MiXCR, one entry per CDR3 protein. Seen here are about 240,000 distinct CDR3 sequences, approximately 7% observed once, and the top ten hold roughly 6%. Material: PBMCs. All receptors come from a human donor in good health (CMV status not recorded). Some clones in this sample may be carry-over from other donors' samples.

This clonotype was detected many times. The CDR3 region is CASSWDGNRGTEAFF. The CDR3, as DNA: TGTGCCAGCAGTTGGGACGGGAACAGGGGCACTGAAGCTTTCTTT. J is TRBJ1-1 and V is TRBV6-2 or TRBV6-3; TRBD1 matches 7 bases. With 4 bases clipped from V and 4 bases from J, the junction kept 9 bases outside the gene matches. The CDR3 has 15 amino acids. The germline V gene has CDR1 MNHEY and CDR2 SVGEGT.

This clonotype has ten or more counts. The CDR3 DNA follows: TGTGCCAGCAGTTTCGGGGATCAGCCCCAGCATTTT. Translation gives CASSFGDQPQHF. The genes are TRBV12-3 or TRBV12-4 and TRBJ1-5, with no clear D. V was clipped by 3 bases and J by 5 bases, with 5 bases between them. CDR3 length: 12 residues.

This clonotype has ten or more counts. CDR3: CASSLYGSASQFPDTQYF. The CDR3 region has the DNA TGTGCCAGCAGCTTATATGGGTCGGCTAGTCAGTTCCCAGATACGCAGTATTTT. This rearrangement joins TRBV7-2 to TRBJ2-3; D unresolved. The CDR3 spans 18 residues. Germline CDR1 SGHTA, CDR2 FQGNSA. V lost 2 bases to trimming and J lost 4 bases, with 22 bases between them.

The V gene is TRBV3-1, the J gene TRBJ2-7; possibly TRBD2 for D (6 bases). V was clipped by 6 bases and J by 7 bases, with 22 bases between them. The CDR3 extends over 15 amino acids. The germline gives CDR1 LGHDT, CDR2 YNNKEL (reference sequence). The CDR3, as DNA: TGTGCCAGCAGGTCCAAGGGCGGGGAGTACCGGGAGCAGTACTTC. Amino acid sequence: CASRSKGGEYREQYF.

The sample holds a few counts of this clonotype. The chain joins TRBV14 to TRBJ1-1; D gene uncertain. The CDR3 covers 13 residues. Germline-derived CDR1 and CDR2 are SGHDN and FVKESK. The V gene lost 3 bases and the J gene lost 0 bases, with 5 bases spanning the gap. The DNA for the CDR3 is TGTGCCAGCAGCCAGTCATTGAACACTGAAGCTTTCTTT. Protein product: CASSQSLNTEAFF.

This clonotype was seen more than once but under ten times. The V gene is TRBV29-1, the J gene TRBJ2-3; 7 bases are a match to TRBD1. Germline CDR1 SQVTM, CDR2 ANQGSEA. V shed 0 bases and J 4 bases; nucleotides not matched to a gene: 4. This CDR3 has 14 amino acids. CDR3 sequence reads: CSVEDQGVSDTQYF. CDR3 nucleotide sequence: TGCAGCGTTGAAGATCAGGGGGTGTCAGATACGCAGTATTTT.

At least ten counts were recorded for this clonotype. The rearrangement links TRBV28 to TRBJ2-1; D might be TRBD1 or TRBD2, each matching 6 bases. The CDR3 loop spans 12 amino acids. V gave up 8 bases and J gave up 5 bases, with 10 bases separating them. CDR1 and CDR2 from the germline V gene are MDHEN and SYDVKM. The CDR3, as DNA: TGTGCCAGCGTCGGGGGCCACAATGAGCAGTTCTTC. Translating it yields CASVGGHNEQFF.

At least ten counts were recorded for this clonotype. The genes are TRBV7-2 and TRBJ2-7, with 8 bases fitting TRBD1. V gave up 6 bases and J gave up 7 bases; unmatched junction bases: 14. This CDR3 has 15 residues. Germline CDR1 reads SGHTA; CDR2 reads FQGNSA. Written as DNA, the CDR3 is TGTGCCAGCAGTACCGGGACAGGCATGTTCGGGGAGCAGTACTTC. It specifies CASSTGTGMFGEQYF.

The chain is built from TRBV20-1 and TRBJ2-7, with 9 bases that match TRBD2. V shed 6 bases and J 3 bases; nucleotides not matched to a gene: 6. Germline values: CDR1 DFQATT, CDR2 SNEGSKA (reference sequence). This CDR3 is 13 amino acids long. CDR3 bases: TGCAGTGCAAAAGCGGGGGGTCTCTACGAGCAGTACTTC. Protein: CSAKAGGLYEQYF.

The CDR3 is CSPGGGRDEQFF. CDR3 nucleotide sequence: TGCAGCCCGGGGGGGGGCCGGGATGAGCAGTTCTTC. The chain combines TRBV20-1 with TRBJ2-1; 8 bases match TRBD2. The CDR3 covers 12 residues. CDR1 DFQATT and CDR2 SNEGSKA come from the germline V gene (reference sequence).

This clonotype came up a few times. V is TRBV29-1 and J is TRBJ1-5; D gene unclear. V lost 5 bases to trimming and J lost 3 bases, with 11 bases between them. The length of the CDR3 is 13 residues. In germline, CDR1 is SQVTM, CDR2 ANQGSEA. CDR3 coding DNA: TGCAGCGTTTCCACAGATTCCAATCAGCCCCAGCATTTT. This gives the protein CSVSTDSNQPQHF. The complete variable domain, with remaining parts taken from reference TRBV29-1 and TRBJ1-5, reads SAVISQKPSRDICQRGTSLTIQCQVDSQVTMMFWYRQQPGQSLTLIATANQGSEATYESGFVIDKFPISRPNLTFSTLTVSNMSPEDSSIYLCSVSTDSNQPQHFGDGTRLSIL.

This clonotype was observed many times. The chain uses TRBV7-2 and TRBJ2-2, with 11 bases identical to TRBD2. This CDR3 region has 18 residues. Germline V lookup: CDR1 SGHTA, CDR2 FQGNSA. V shed 9 bases, J shed 4 bases, and the junction held 16 bases outside the gene matches. The CDR3 reads CASSRRVSGGAGTGELFF. CDR3 coding DNA: TGTGCCAGTTCTAGACGGGTTAGCGGGGGGGCCGGCACCGGGGAGCTGTTTTTT.

The CDR3 coding sequence is TGTGCCAGCAGGGCGGGACATAACTATGGCTACACCTTC. Amino acids: CASRAGHNYGYTF. J is TRBJ1-2 and V is TRBV12-3 or TRBV12-4, with D perhaps TRBD1 (6 bases). Trimming left V 6 bases short and J 1 base short, with 9 bases between. The length of the CDR3 is 13 residues.

This clonotype was recorded many times. The chain recombines TRBV7-2 with TRBJ1-1; 7 bases agree with TRBD1. The V gene end was trimmed by 0 bases and the J gene end by 4 bases; junction bases not matched to a gene: 8. The V gene's germline CDR1 is SGHTA and CDR2 FQGNSA. CDR3 size: 16 residues. Here the CDR3 reads CASSLAGTERSTEAFF. As DNA, the CDR3 is TGTGCCAGCAGCTTAGCGGGGACAGAGAGGTCCACTGAAGCTTTCTTT.